The 21 T cell receptor beta chains presented below share a single source sample, sequenced in a study of T cells after yellow fever vaccination. TCRdb reprocessed the 5' RACE reads via MiXCR and lists one record per CDR3 protein. The sample has around 70,000 distinct CDR3 sequences; roughly 7.4% are singletons. Sequencing used CD8+ T cells sorted from PBMCs, obtained more than 4 days after the first yellow fever vaccination. These receptors all stem from a man between 18 and 29 years old who received the YFV17D yellow fever vaccine.

This clonotype has at least ten counts. This CDR3 is CASQGQNTGELFF. Written as DNA, the CDR3 is TGTGCCAGCCAAGGACAGAACACCGGGGAGCTGTTTTTT. This sequence joins TRBV11-2 and TRBJ2-2; D may be TRBD1 (5 bases). The CDR3 runs to 13 residues. The V and J ends lost 8 bases and 1 base respectively, with 8 bases between them. Germline CDR1 reads SGHAT; CDR2 reads FQNNGV. Using reference TRBV11-2 and TRBJ2-2 for the parts outside the CDR3, the full variable domain is EAGVAQSPRYKIIEKRQSVAFWCNPISGHATLYWYQQILGQGPKLLIQFQNNGVVDDSQLPKDRFSAERLKGVDSTLKIQPAKLEDSAVYLCASQGQNTGELFFGEGSRLTVL.

Many counts were recorded for this clonotype. The CDR3 DNA follows: TGTGCCATCAGTGATTTGTACGTGGACAGCTACAATGAGCAGTTCTTC. This translates into CAISDLYVDSYNEQFF. V usage is TRBV10-3 and J usage is TRBJ2-1, with D possibly being TRBD1 (6 bases). Germline V gene sequence: CDR1 ENHRY, CDR2 SYGVKD. This CDR3 comprises 16 residues. V shed 3 bases and J shed 3 bases, with 15 bases lying between them.

The rearrangement uses TRBV7-8 and TRBJ2-7; 7 positions agree with TRBD1. With V trimmed by 4 bases and J by 0 bases, 9 bases remained unmatched. The germline V gene encodes CDR1 SGHVS and CDR2 FQNEAQ. This CDR3 has 16 residues. Written as DNA, the CDR3 is TGTGCCAGCAGCTCCAGATCGGGACAGCTCTCCTACGAGCAGTACTTC. Amino acids: CASSSRSGQLSYEQYF.

This clonotype has more than one count but fewer than ten. J is TRBJ2-2 and V is TRBV5-1; D is possibly TRBD1 or TRBD2 (5 bases each). The CDR3 loop spans 16 amino acids. Germline values: CDR1 SGHRS, CDR2 YFSETQ. V was cut by 4 bases and J by 4 bases, with 17 bases left in between. The CDR3 region is CASSVERGGGTGELFF. The CDR3 bases are TGCGCCAGCAGCGTAGAACGGGGCGGCGGCACCGGGGAGCTGTTTTTT.

This clonotype appeared many times. The chain recombines TRBV4-1 with TRBJ2-5; D unclear. Trimming pared 1 base from V and 2 bases from J, leaving 14 bases between. The CDR3 is 16 amino acids. Germline V gene sequence: CDR1 MGHRA, CDR2 YSYEKL. Here the CDR3 DNA reads TGCGCCAGCAGCCAAGTGGGATCTGCTATACAAGAGACCCAGTACTTC. Translation gives CASSQVGSAIQETQYF.

This clonotype was seen at least ten times. The chain links TRBV29-1 to TRBJ2-2, with D uncertain. The V end lost 6 bases, the J end lost 2 bases, and 10 bases lay between the germline ends. Per germline, CDR1 SQVTM and CDR2 ANQGSEA. The CDR3 loop spans 13 amino acids. CDR3 nucleotides: TGCAGCGTATCCCGGGCTAACACCGGGGAGCTGTTTTTT. Protein: CSVSRANTGELFF.

This clonotype has only a few counts. This chain joins TRBV7-9 and TRBJ2-5; D is possibly TRBD2 (6 bases). The V end lost 5 bases, the J end lost 9 bases, and 19 bases lay between the germline ends. CDR3 size: 14 residues. Germline V lookup: CDR1 SEHNR, CDR2 FQNEAQ (reference sequence). CDR3 amino acids: CASSLRTGGRAQYF. In DNA form, the CDR3 reads TGTGCCAGCAGCCTAAGAACCGGGGGAAGGGCCCAGTACTTC.

This clonotype was seen more than once but under ten times. V usage is TRBV27 and J usage is TRBJ1-2, with TRBD1 matching 8 bases. Germline-derived CDR1 and CDR2 are MNHEY and SMNVEV (reference sequence). The CDR3 length is 15 residues. Trimming at V came to 4 bases and at J to 4 bases, leaving 8 bases not matched to a gene. The CDR3 DNA reads TGTGCCAGCAGTTCCCCAGGACAGGGACCCTATGGCTACACCTTC. Its translation: CASSSPGQGPYGYTF.

This clonotype appeared many times. The V call is TRBV6-5, the J call TRBJ1-2; the D gene is possibly TRBD1 (6 bases). The length of the CDR3 is 14 residues. CDR1 and CDR2 from the germline V gene are MNHEY and SVGAGI. V lost 2 bases and J lost 5, with 12 bases in between. The CDR3 DNA reads TGTGCCAGCAGTTACGGGGGGCTGGGGTATGGCTACACCTTC. Translated: CASSYGGLGYGYTF.

This clonotype has only a few counts. The rearrangement joins TRBV7-2 to TRBJ2-3; D not resolved. Germline lookup yields CDR1 SGHTA and CDR2 FQGNSA. V lost 2 bases and J 3 bases, leaving 15 bases between the germline ends. CDR3 length: 16 amino acids. CDR3 region: CASSLTIRPSTDTQYF. CDR3 DNA: TGTGCCAGCAGCTTAACTATCAGGCCCTCGACAGATACGCAGTATTTT.

This clonotype occurred many times. The genes are TRBV4-3 and TRBJ2-1; D possibly corresponds to TRBD2 (7 bases). Germline lookup yields CDR1 LGHNA and CDR2 YSLEER. Trimming took 0 bases from V and 7 from J, leaving 16 bases between them. This CDR3 spans 16 amino acids. CDR3 sequence reads: CASSQDIAGALNEQFF. The CDR3 nucleotides are TGCGCCAGCAGCCAAGATATCGCGGGGGCTCTTAATGAGCAGTTCTTC.

This clonotype was observed at least ten times. The V and J genes are TRBV19 and TRBJ2-3; no definite D call. The CDR3 length is 13 residues. Trimming stripped 6 bases from V and 4 bases from J, with 11 bases between. Germline CDR1 and CDR2: LNHDA and SQIVND (reference sequence). The CDR3 spells CASSPPLADTQYF. Here the CDR3 DNA reads TGTGCCAGTAGCCCCCCTTTGGCAGATACGCAGTATTTT.

This clonotype appeared many times. This chain joins TRBV19 and TRBJ2-3; 7 positions match TRBD2. Germline-derived CDR1 and CDR2 are LNHDA and SQIVND (reference sequence). J was trimmed by 2 bases and V by 5 bases; bases with no gene match: 7. This CDR3 is built from 15 residues. The CDR3 DNA sequence: TGTGCCAGTAGTTTTTGGCTAGCGGCCACAGATACGCAGTATTTT. Translation gives CASSFWLAATDTQYF.

In its sample, this clonotype was seen many times. The rearrangement uses TRBV25-1 and TRBJ1-1; D is undetermined. Germline V gives CDR1 MGHDK, CDR2 SYGVNS. The V gene lost 0 bases and the J gene lost 0 bases, with 8 bases spanning the gap. The CDR3 sequence is 15 residues long. CDR3 sequence reads: CASSEYGEMNTEAFF. Written as DNA, the CDR3 is TGTGCCAGCAGTGAATACGGGGAGATGAACACTGAAGCTTTCTTT.

This clonotype was picked up a small number of times. This rearrangement joins TRBV14 to TRBJ2-3; possibly TRBD1 or TRBD2 for D (5 bases each). V lost 1 base, J lost 4 bases, and 9 bases lay in between. Per the germline V gene, CDR1 is SGHDN and CDR2 is FVKESK. CDR3 size: 14 residues. CDR3: CASSQVPGPDTQYF. The CDR3 DNA follows: TGTGCCAGCAGCCAAGTACCGGGGCCAGATACGCAGTATTTT.

In this sample, this clonotype turned up many times. The rearrangement joins TRBV4-3 to TRBJ2-4, with 11 bases matching TRBD2. Germline CDR1 reads LGHNA; CDR2 reads YSLEER. There are 19 residues in the CDR3. V shed 0 bases, J shed 0 bases, and the junction held 7 bases outside the gene matches. The CDR3 loop is CASSQDEASGGLAKNIQYF. CDR3 DNA sequence: TGCGCCAGCAGCCAAGACGAGGCTAGCGGGGGGCTAGCCAAAAACATTCAGTACTTC.

This clonotype has more than one count but fewer than ten. The chain uses TRBV7-9 and TRBJ1-1, with D possibly matching TRBD1 (6 bases). The CDR3 is made up of 14 amino acids. The ends were cut back, 1 base at V and 7 bases at J, with 13 bases in the middle. Germline CDR1 SEHNR, CDR2 FQNEAQ (reference sequence). The CDR3 nucleotides are TGTGCCAGCAGCTTAGTGCTGGGGGCAGTTGAAGCTTTCTTT. Residues: CASSLVLGAVEAFF.

This clonotype was recorded many times. The chain has TRBV20-1 and TRBJ1-4; 8 bases are shared with TRBD1. V shed 3 bases and J 8 bases; nucleotides not matched to a gene: 5. The V gene's germline CDR1 is DFQATT and CDR2 SNEGSKA (reference sequence). The CDR3 loop spans 13 amino acids. The CDR3 loop is CSARTGEVEKLFF. CDR3 in DNA: TGCAGTGCTAGGACAGGGGAAGTCGAAAAACTGTTTTTT.

This clonotype was seen at least ten times. The rearrangement joins TRBV4-1 to TRBJ2-5; TRBD2 aligns across 9 bases. CDR3 length: 16 residues. Germline values: CDR1 MGHRA, CDR2 YSYEKL. With V trimmed by 3 bases and J by 2 bases, 7 bases remained unmatched. The CDR3 coding sequence is TGCGCCAGCAGCCAGTATGTACTAGCGGGTCAAGAGACCCAGTACTTC. It encodes CASSQYVLAGQETQYF.

This clonotype was picked up a small number of times. The chain combines TRBV5-5 with TRBJ1-2; TRBD1 matches at 8 bases. CDR1 SGHKS and CDR2 YYEKEE come from the germline V gene (reference sequence). The trim removed 0 bases at V and 4 bases at J, leaving 8 bases unmatched. The length of the CDR3 is 16 residues. The CDR3 loop is CASSLGAGGLFYGYTF. The CDR3 bases are TGTGCCAGCAGCTTGGGGGCAGGGGGCCTCTTCTATGGCTACACCTTC.

The genes are TRBV7-2 and TRBJ2-7; D might be TRBD1 (5 bases). Germline V CDR1 and CDR2: SGHTA, FQGNSA. The CDR3 runs 13 residues. Trimming removed 2 bases from V and 4 bases from J, with 9 bases in between. The CDR3 nucleotides read TGTGCCAGCAGCTTAACAGGAGCGTACGAGCAGTACTTC. This codes for CASSLTGAYEQYF.